This T cell receptor (beta chain) was sequenced for a study of technical replicates of blood from a few donors. The protocol was immunoSEQ multiplex PCR, while the TCRdb copy is restricted to in-frame clones and leaves out a portion. The sample holds about 69,000 clones, around 90% seen once. Germline CDR1 and CDR2: SGHTA and FQGNSA. This CDR3 is built from 14 residues. This clone rates as medium-sized. A junction end diverges from the germline sequence, so it may reflect a read error. Specimen: PBMCs. This clonotype was sampled from a human donor in good health. Some clones in this sample may be carry-over from other donors' samples. The rearrangement joins TRBV7-2 to TRBJ2-7; D is possibly TRBD1 or TRBD2 (7 bases each). Written as DNA, the CDR3 is TGTGCCAGCAGATTAGGGGGCGGGAGCTACGAGCAGTACTTC. Translation: CASRLGGGSYEQYF. The full variable domain, in which reference TRBV7-2 and TRBJ2-7 provide the parts outside the CDR3, is GAGVSQSPSNKVTEKGKDVELRCDPISGHTALYWYRQSLGQGLEFLIYFQGNSAPDKSGLPSDRFSAERTGGSVSTLTIQRTQQEDSAVYLCASRLGGGSYEQYFGPGTRLTVT.